This TCR beta chain was retrieved from a study of blood T cell repertoires in COVID-19. About the research overall: The United States, Italy and Spain were the sources of the acute and convalescent COVID-19 samples. Sources were T cells, B-cell-depleted T cells, or PBMCs; the material itself was cDNA or gDNA.

Under the authors' procedure: Reference gene primer amplification in the assay estimated nucleated cell counts. Generated by immunoSEQ multiplex PCR, the TCRdb table keeps only in-frame clones and is missing some. V, J and clone size derive from that table, while D and trimming were established from the DNA sequence. The sample yields approximately 190,000 clones, about 85% seen once. The sequenced sample consisted of peripheral blood. The TCR was taken from a man between 60 and 75 years old with active or convalescent COVID-19.

The DNA for the CDR3 is TGTGCCATCAGTGAAGCAGGGGACCTCAGGACCCAGTACTTC. It is translated as CAISEAGDLRTQYF. This rearrangement joins TRBV10-3 to TRBJ2-5, with D possibly being TRBD1 (6 bases). CDR1 is ENHRY, CDR2 SYGVKD, per germline. The V end lost 3 bases, the J end lost 7 bases, and 15 bases lay between the germline ends. The CDR3 has 14 amino acids.